The next 9 T cell receptor beta chains were all read from a single sample in a study of cytomegalovirus exposure and HLA in healthy donors. 60 Vbeta and 13 Jbeta primers were used in PCR. Using immunoSEQ multiplex PCR, the repertoire was profiled, and TCRdb retains in-frame clones only, with some absent. The table has fewer than 95,000 clones, 75% to 85% seen once. The sample was PBMCs. The source is a man aged 18 to 35 in good health and CMV-seronegative.

The rearrangement uses TRBV29-1 and TRBJ1-3, with D perhaps matching TRBD1 (5 bases). V lost 6 bases and J lost 7, with 13 bases in between. The CDR3 spans 12 residues. Per the germline V gene, CDR1 is SQVTM and CDR2 is ANQGSEA. In nucleotides, the CDR3 is TGCAGCGTATCCCTGGGGGGTAACACCATATATTTT. As protein: CSVSLGGNTIYF.

V usage is TRBV4-1 and J usage is TRBJ1-2; no definite D call. CDR3 length: 14 amino acids. Germline V gene lookup returns CDR1 MGHRA and CDR2 YSYEKL. V lost 7 bases to trimming and J lost 2 bases, with 14 bases between them. In nucleotides, the CDR3 is TGCGCCAGCACCCAGGTTATGAGGAACTATGGCTACACCTTC. Its translation is CASTQVMRNYGYTF.

The chain's CDR3 is CSGGQGAVQYF. CDR3 sequence (DNA): TGCAGCGGAGGACAGGGGGCGGTCCAGTACTTC. The chain recombines TRBV29-1 with TRBJ2-7, with 11 bases identical to TRBD1. Germline trimming cut 7 bases from V and 10 bases from J; bases unmatched to any gene: 6. Germline V gene data show CDR1 as SQVTM and CDR2 as ANQGSEA. The CDR3 runs 11 residues.

The chain is built from TRBV9 and TRBJ1-4; D is uncertain. The length of the CDR3 is 15 residues. V was pared by 3 bases and J by 8 bases, with 17 bases between. In germline, CDR1 is SGDLS, CDR2 YYNGEE. In DNA form, the CDR3 reads TGTGCCAGCAGCGCGAGTGGAGCCCATGGGGAAAAACTGTTTTTT. It translates to CASSASGAHGEKLFF.

This sequence joins TRBV5-5 and TRBJ1-3; D unclear. V was cut by 2 bases and J by 2 bases, with 8 bases left in between. CDR3 size: 14 residues. Germline CDR1 and CDR2: SGHKS and YYEKEE (reference sequence). CDR3 sequence (DNA): TGTGCCAGCAGCTTTTCCCACACTGGAAACACCATATATTTT. Translated, it gives CASSFSHTGNTIYF.

There are a few counts of this clone. The J gene is TRBJ2-3, the V gene TRBV11-2; 11 bases agree with TRBD2. Germline CDR1 and CDR2: SGHAT and FQNNGV. The CDR3 loop spans 15 amino acids. The V and J ends lost 6 bases and 1 base, in that order; junction bases with no gene match: 3. The CDR3 loop is CASSPLAGGTDTQYF. CDR3 nucleotides: TGTGCCAGCAGTCCACTAGCGGGGGGCACAGATACGCAGTATTTT.

V usage is TRBV5-1 and J usage is TRBJ2-5, with 13 bases lining up with TRBD2. V lost 3 bases to trimming and J lost 2 bases; unmatched junction nucleotides: 4. Germline V gene data show CDR1 as SGHRS and CDR2 as YFSETQ. The CDR3 runs to 16 residues. CDR3 loop: CASSSGLAGSQETQYF. The DNA of the CDR3 is TGCGCCAGCAGCTCGGGACTAGCGGGGAGTCAAGAGACCCAGTACTTC.

The chain couples TRBV15 to TRBJ1-3; no clear D. Per germline, CDR1 LNHNV and CDR2 YYDKDF (reference sequence). V was pared by 3 bases and J by 4 bases, with 13 bases between. This CDR3 spans 15 amino acids. The chain's CDR3 is CATSSLPVAGNTIYF. DNA of the CDR3: TGTGCCACCAGCAGCCTCCCAGTCGCCGGAAACACCATATATTTT.

The chain employs TRBV10-1 and TRBJ1-4; no definite D call. Trimming took off 2 bases at V and 4 bases at J, with 8 bases between the two ends. Germline-derived CDR1 and CDR2 are WNHNN and SYGVQD (reference sequence). The CDR3 is 14 residues long. As DNA, the CDR3 is TGCGCCAGCAGTGAGGGCAGGATTAATGAAAAACTGTTTTTT. Amino acids: CASSEGRINEKLFF.